This entry describes one T cell receptor beta chain. These data are taken from a study of blood T cell repertoires in COVID-19. Using immunoSEQ multiplex PCR, the repertoire was profiled, and TCRdb retains in-frame clones only, with some absent. The table lists 250,000 or so clones, over 75% of them singletons, with around 3% in the top ten. The CDR3 spans 13 residues. Germline V gene lookup returns CDR1 LNHDA and CDR2 SQIVND (reference sequence). V dropped 1 base and J dropped 6; count of bases not matched to a gene: 2. V and J are TRBV19 and TRBJ2-7, with 8 positions matching TRBD1. The receptor's source is a woman in her forties who had been exposed to COVID-19. Input material: PBMCs or T cells enriched from blood (not recorded which). CDR3: CASSIATGGEQYF. DNA of the CDR3: TGTGCCAGTAGTATAGCAACAGGGGGCGAGCAGTACTTC.